The 21 T cell receptor beta chains below were found in one sample sequenced in a study of blood T cells in healthy people across ages. Sample-barcoded 5' priming and a J-beta primer mix drove a second PCR of about 6 to 11 cycles. TCRdb reanalysed the 5' RACE reads using MiXCR and keeps one entry per CDR3 protein. The data hold roughly 800,000 distinct CDR3 sequences, with roughly 64% observed a single time. The sample was blood. Source of these receptors: a man aged 25-45 years in good health.

The chain uses TRBV20-1 and TRBJ1-5; D call uncertain. This CDR3 is 15 amino acids long. Trimming removed 5 bases from V and 0 bases from J, with 14 bases in between. From germline, CDR1 is DFQATT and CDR2 SNEGSKA (reference sequence). CDR3 in amino acids: CSAHSLQHSNQPQHF. The DNA of the CDR3 is TGCAGTGCTCATTCTCTACAGCATAGCAATCAGCCCCAGCATTTT.

The V and J genes are TRBV6-1 and TRBJ1-2, with D perhaps matching TRBD1 (5 bases). Trimming stripped 6 bases from V and 6 bases from J, with 26 bases between. The germline gives CDR1 MNHNS, CDR2 SASEGT. CDR3 length equals 17 residues. The CDR3 coding sequence is TGTGCCAGCAGACCGGGACTCCTAACAAGAGATAGGCATGGCTACACCTTC. This sequence encodes CASRPGLLTRDRHGYTF.

This clonotype has a count of ten or more. The chain uses TRBV27 and TRBJ1-4; 8 bases align to TRBD1. Unmatched junction bases numbered 13, after V lost 8 bases and J lost 5 bases. The CDR3 loop spans 16 amino acids. Germline CDR1 is MNHEY and CDR2 is SMNVEV (reference sequence). CDR3 sequence (DNA): TGTGCCAGCCGCAACGAGGCAGGGGGCGGGAATGAAAAACTGTTTTTT. Encoded protein: CASRNEAGGGNEKLFF.

This clonotype was seen more than once but under ten times. The chain joins TRBV20-1 to TRBJ2-1; D is possibly TRBD2 (6 bases). The V end lost 3 bases, the J end lost 5 bases, and 11 bases lay between the germline ends. Germline CDR1 is DFQATT and CDR2 is SNEGSKA (reference sequence). The CDR3 is made up of 13 amino acids. CDR3 sequence: CSASSGDHNEQFF. CDR3 bases: TGCAGTGCTAGCTCGGGAGACCACAATGAGCAGTTCTTC.

In DNA form, the CDR3 reads TGTGCCATCAGTGATCGGGGACTAGCGGGAAATGAGCAGTTCTTC. Translation gives CAISDRGLAGNEQFF. The chain combines TRBV10-3 with TRBJ2-1; 13 bases map to TRBD2. The CDR3 contains 15 residues. Germline CDR1 reads ENHRY; CDR2 reads SYGVKD. Unmatched junction bases numbered 3, after V lost 3 bases and J lost 7 bases.

The CDR3 DNA is TGTGCCAGCAGTTACCCTACCAAACCTACGGGAACAGCGTACGAGCAGTACTTC. It yields the protein CASSYPTKPTGTAYEQYF. The gene calls are TRBV6-2 or TRBV6-3 and TRBJ2-4; perhaps TRBD2 as D (5 bases). With the DNA end fitting TRBJ2-7 better, the J assignment may be wrong. The germline CDR1 and CDR2 sequences are MNHEY and SVGEGT. There are 18 residues in the CDR3.

The chain employs TRBV12-3 or TRBV12-4 and TRBJ2-5; the match to TRBD1 covers 7 bases. The CDR3 is 14 amino acids. The V and J ends lost 6 bases and 11 bases, in that order; junction bases with no gene match: 15. The CDR3 is CASSQDTGAWKQYF. CDR3 in DNA: TGTGCCAGCAGCCAGGACACAGGGGCGTGGAAGCAGTACTTC.

The gene calls are TRBV6-5 and TRBJ2-3; D gene unclear. The CDR3 covers 15 residues. With 3 bases removed from V and 6 bases from J, the gap between germline ends came to 16 bases. Germline assignment: CDR1 MNHEY and CDR2 SVGAGI. CDR3 protein: CASSYRSAISDTQYF. The DNA for the CDR3 is TGTGCCAGCAGTTATCGAAGTGCCATCTCGGATACGCAGTATTTT.

The rearrangement links TRBV15 to TRBJ1-5; D ambiguous. Germline-derived CDR1 and CDR2 are LNHNV and YYDKDF (reference sequence). Trimming removed 3 bases at V and 0 bases at J, with 9 bases between. The length of the CDR3 is 15 residues. CDR3 nucleotide sequence: TGTGCCACCAGCAGTCCCCGAAGTAGCAATCAGCCCCAGCATTTT. It specifies CATSSPRSSNQPQHF. Full variable domain (outside the CDR3, taken from reference TRBV15 and TRBJ1-5): DAMVIQNPRYQVTQFGKPVTLSCSQTLNHNVMYWYQQKSSQAPKLLFHYYDKDFNNEADTPDNFQSRRPNTSFCFLDIRSPGLGDTAMYLCATSSPRSSNQPQHFGDGTRLSIL.

This clonotype was seen a handful of times. The chain couples TRBV7-2 to TRBJ2-7, with D possibly being TRBD2 (5 bases). This CDR3 comprises 16 residues. Trimming took 4 bases from V and 3 from J, leaving 19 bases between them. Germline V gene sequence: CDR1 SGHTA, CDR2 FQGNSA. The CDR3 loop reads CASSSGGSARFYEQYF. The DNA of the CDR3 is TGTGCCAGCAGCTCCGGCGGTAGCGCGCGATTCTACGAGCAGTACTTC.

This chain connects TRBV28 to TRBJ2-7; 12 positions agree with TRBD1. V gave up 6 bases and J gave up 5 bases; unmatched junction bases: 8. Germline loops: CDR1 MDHEN, CDR2 SYDVKM. There are 15 residues in the CDR3. CDR3 protein: CASRGTGGASNEQYF. The CDR3 bases are TGTGCCAGCAGGGGGACAGGGGGCGCTTCCAACGAGCAGTACTTC. Based on the CDR3 plus reference TRBV28 and TRBJ2-7, the full variable domain is DVKVTQSSRYLVKRTGEKVFLECVQDMDHENMFWYRQDPGLGLRLIYFSYDVKMKEKGDIPEGYSVSREKKERFSLILESASTNQTSMYLCASRGTGGASNEQYFGPGTRLTVT.

The rearrangement joins TRBV6-5 to TRBJ2-6, with D perhaps assigned TRBD1 or TRBD2 (5 bases each). This CDR3 comprises 16 residues. V shed 2 bases and J shed 2 bases, with 10 bases lying between them. In germline, CDR1 is MNHEY, CDR2 SVGAGI. As DNA, the CDR3 is TGTGCCAGCAGTTACGCCCCGGGGCCTGGGGCCAACGTCCTGACTTTC. It yields the protein CASSYAPGPGANVLTF.

The chain carries TRBV29-1 and TRBJ2-7; D might be TRBD2 (6 bases). Looked up from germline, CDR1 is SQVTM and CDR2 is ANQGSEA. Trimming took off 7 bases at V and 7 bases at J, with 17 bases between the two ends. The CDR3 runs to 12 residues. CDR3 bases: TGCAGCGCCGCCGGGAGAAACAATGAGCAGTACTTC. This codes for CSAAGRNNEQYF.

This clonotype has just one count. This chain joins TRBV20-1 and TRBJ1-1; D uncertain. Germline assignment: CDR1 DFQATT and CDR2 SNEGSKA (reference sequence). The CDR3 is made up of 13 amino acids. V lost 4 bases, J lost 1 base, and 10 bases lay in between. CDR3 nucleotides: TGCAGTGCTAAACCTGACGCGAACACTGAAGCTTTCTTT. It encodes CSAKPDANTEAFF.

The rearrangement joins TRBV5-6 to TRBJ2-3, with a weak D call TRBD1 (5 bases). Deletions cut 0 bases from V and 0 bases from J, with 11 bases between. This CDR3 spans 16 amino acids. The V gene's germline CDR1 is SGHDT and CDR2 YYEEEE. CDR3 DNA sequence: TGTGCCAGCAGCTTGGTTTTCTCAGGGAGCACAGATACGCAGTATTTT. Protein product: CASSLVFSGSTDTQYF.

The gene calls are TRBV5-5 and TRBJ2-1; D remains unclear. This CDR3 is 13 amino acids long. V lost 3 bases and J lost 4, with 8 bases in between. Germline V gene lookup returns CDR1 SGHKS and CDR2 YYEKEE (reference sequence). The CDR3 is CASSSALYNEQFF. Here the CDR3 DNA reads TGTGCCAGCAGCTCGGCTTTATACAATGAGCAGTTCTTC.

V gene TRBV6-5 combines with J gene TRBJ1-2, with D tentatively TRBD1 (5 bases). V was cut by 2 bases and J by 1 base, with 17 bases left in between. Germline CDR1 MNHEY, CDR2 SVGAGI. The CDR3 is 17 residues long. The CDR3 sequence: CASSYLQGGPFNYGYTF. CDR3 nucleotide sequence: TGTGCCAGCAGTTACCTGCAGGGTGGCCCCTTTAACTATGGCTACACCTTC.

The gene calls are TRBV6-5 and TRBJ2-7, with 13 bases aligning to TRBD2. In germline, CDR1 is MNHEY, CDR2 SVGAGI. This CDR3 region has 15 residues. The V gene end was trimmed by 6 bases and the J gene end by 9 bases; junction bases not matched to a gene: 11. The CDR3 spells CASSKGLAGDLGQYF. In DNA, the CDR3 is TGTGCCAGCAGCAAAGGACTAGCGGGAGATCTTGGGCAGTACTTC.

This clonotype has a count of ten or more. The chain combines TRBV7-3 with TRBJ2-3; D is unclear. The CDR3 has 13 residues. Trimming took 5 bases from V and 3 from J, leaving 9 bases between them. In germline, CDR1 is SGHTA, CDR2 FQGTGA. In DNA, the CDR3 is TGTGCCAGCAGCGGCCCGTGGACAGATACGCAGTATTTT. Its translation is CASSGPWTDTQYF.

The rearrangement joins TRBV7-2 to TRBJ2-4; tentative D call: TRBD2 (7 bases). V was cut by 2 bases and J by 13 bases, with 21 bases left in between. CDR1 and CDR2 from the germline V gene are SGHTA and FQGNSA. The CDR3 consists of 15 residues. The CDR3 protein is CASSLNRRGGGEQYF. The CDR3 DNA reads TGTGCCAGCAGCTTAAATCGCAGGGGCGGGGGAGAGCAGTACTTC.

The rearrangement uses TRBV6-2 or TRBV6-3 and TRBJ2-1, with TRBD2 matching 9 bases. V shed 7 bases and J 8 bases; nucleotides not matched to a gene: 9. The CDR3 extends over 14 amino acids. Germline V gives CDR1 MNHEY, CDR2 SVGEGT. The CDR3 DNA reads as TGTGCCAGCATCGGGCGGGAGGGCCTTCATGAGCAGTTCTTC. Protein: CASIGREGLHEQFF.